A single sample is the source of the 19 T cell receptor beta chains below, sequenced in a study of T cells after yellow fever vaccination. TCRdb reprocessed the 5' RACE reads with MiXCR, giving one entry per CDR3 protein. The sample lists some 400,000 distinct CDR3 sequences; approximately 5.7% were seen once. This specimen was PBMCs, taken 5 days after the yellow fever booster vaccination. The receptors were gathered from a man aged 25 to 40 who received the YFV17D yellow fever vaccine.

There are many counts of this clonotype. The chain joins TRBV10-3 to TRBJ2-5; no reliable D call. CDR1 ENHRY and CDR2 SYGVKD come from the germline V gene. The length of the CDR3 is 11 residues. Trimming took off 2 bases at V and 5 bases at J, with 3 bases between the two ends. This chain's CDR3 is CAISEKETQYF. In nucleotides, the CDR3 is TGTGCCATCAGTGAGAAGGAGACCCAGTACTTC.

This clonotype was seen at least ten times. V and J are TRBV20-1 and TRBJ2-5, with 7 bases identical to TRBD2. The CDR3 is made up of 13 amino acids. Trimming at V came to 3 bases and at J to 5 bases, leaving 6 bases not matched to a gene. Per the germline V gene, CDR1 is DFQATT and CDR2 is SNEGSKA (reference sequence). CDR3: CSASSGPFETQYF. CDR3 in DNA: TGCAGTGCTAGTAGCGGGCCGTTTGAGACCCAGTACTTC.

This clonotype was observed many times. CDR3 bases: TGTGCCAGCAGCCTCTTGGACGGGGGATGGGATGAGCAGTTCTTC. Amino acid sequence: CASSLLDGGWDEQFF. This rearrangement joins TRBV7-2 to TRBJ2-1; the D gene is possibly TRBD2 (6 bases). Trimming removed 5 bases at V and 8 bases at J, with 19 bases between. CDR1 and CDR2 (germline): SGHTA, FQGNSA. This CDR3 has 15 residues.

The CDR3 DNA sequence: TGTGCCAGCAACCGCGGGATGAGTATCAATGAGCAGTTCTTC. Its translation: CASNRGMSINEQFF. The genes are TRBV7-2 and TRBJ2-1, with a possible D match to TRBD2 (6 bases). Trimming shortened V by 7 bases and J by 6 bases, and 16 bases separated the two germline ends. This CDR3 is 14 amino acids long. Germline CDR1 SGHTA, CDR2 FQGNSA.

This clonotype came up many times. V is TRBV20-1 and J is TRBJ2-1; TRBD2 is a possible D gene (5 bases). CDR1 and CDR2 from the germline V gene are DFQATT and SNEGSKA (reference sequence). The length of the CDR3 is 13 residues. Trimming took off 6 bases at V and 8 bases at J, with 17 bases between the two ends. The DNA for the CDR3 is TGCAGTGCCGGCCTAGCTAGCTTCGATGAGCAGTTCTTC. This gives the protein CSAGLASFDEQFF.

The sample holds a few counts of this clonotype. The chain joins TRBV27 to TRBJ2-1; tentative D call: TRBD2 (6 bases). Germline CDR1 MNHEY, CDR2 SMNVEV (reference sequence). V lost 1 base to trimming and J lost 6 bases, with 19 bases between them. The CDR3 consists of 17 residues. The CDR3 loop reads CASSLFQGGTKGNEQFF. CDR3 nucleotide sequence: TGTGCCAGCAGTTTATTCCAGGGAGGCACTAAGGGCAATGAGCAGTTCTTC.

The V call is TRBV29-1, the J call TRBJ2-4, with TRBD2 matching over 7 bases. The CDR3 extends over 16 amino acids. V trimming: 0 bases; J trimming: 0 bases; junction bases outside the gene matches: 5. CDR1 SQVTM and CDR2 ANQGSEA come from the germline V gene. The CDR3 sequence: CSVEDRVAGAKNIQYF. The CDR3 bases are TGCAGCGTTGAAGATCGAGTAGCGGGAGCCAAAAACATTCAGTACTTC.

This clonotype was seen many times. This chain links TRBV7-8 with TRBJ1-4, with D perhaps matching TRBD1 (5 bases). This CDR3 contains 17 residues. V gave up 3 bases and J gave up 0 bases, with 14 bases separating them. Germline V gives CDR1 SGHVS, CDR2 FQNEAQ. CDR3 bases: TGTGCCAGCAGCTTTTTCCCCTTAGGGGCAACTAATGAAAAACTGTTTTTT. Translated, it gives CASSFFPLGATNEKLFF.

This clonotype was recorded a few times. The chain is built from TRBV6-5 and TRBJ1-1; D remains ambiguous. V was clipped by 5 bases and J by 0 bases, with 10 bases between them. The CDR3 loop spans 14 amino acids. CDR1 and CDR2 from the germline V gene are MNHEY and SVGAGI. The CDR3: CASSPRRVNTEAFF. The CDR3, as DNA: TGTGCCAGCAGTCCACGCCGAGTGAACACTGAAGCTTTCTTT.

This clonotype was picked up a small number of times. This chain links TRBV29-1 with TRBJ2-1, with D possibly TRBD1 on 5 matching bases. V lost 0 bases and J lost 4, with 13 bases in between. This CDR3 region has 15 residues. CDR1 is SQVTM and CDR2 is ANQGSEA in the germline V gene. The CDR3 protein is CSVEDPRAQYNEQFF. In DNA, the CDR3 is TGCAGCGTTGAAGATCCCAGGGCGCAATACAATGAGCAGTTCTTC.

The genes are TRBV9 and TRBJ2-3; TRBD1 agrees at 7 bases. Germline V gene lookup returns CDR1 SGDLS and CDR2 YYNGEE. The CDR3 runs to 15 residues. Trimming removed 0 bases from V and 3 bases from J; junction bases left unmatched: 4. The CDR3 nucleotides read TGTGCCAGCAGCGTAGTGGGACAGAAAACAGATACGCAGTATTTT. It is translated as CASSVVGQKTDTQYF.

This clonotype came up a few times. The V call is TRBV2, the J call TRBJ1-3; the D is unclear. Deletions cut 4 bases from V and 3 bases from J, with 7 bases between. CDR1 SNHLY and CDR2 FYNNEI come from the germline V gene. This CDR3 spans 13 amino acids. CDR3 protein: CASSALNGNTIYF. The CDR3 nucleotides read TGTGCCAGCAGTGCTCTTAATGGAAACACCATATATTTT.

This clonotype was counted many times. This chain's CDR3 is CASSLDGPGAANTGELFF. The CDR3 region has the DNA TGCGCCAGCAGCTTGGATGGACCTGGGGCAGCGAACACCGGGGAGCTGTTTTTT. The gene calls are TRBV5-1 and TRBJ2-2, with D perhaps matching TRBD1 (5 bases). CDR1 and CDR2 from the germline V gene are SGHRS and YFSETQ. V was shortened by 0 bases and J by 0 bases, with 15 bases between the two germline ends. This CDR3 has 18 residues.

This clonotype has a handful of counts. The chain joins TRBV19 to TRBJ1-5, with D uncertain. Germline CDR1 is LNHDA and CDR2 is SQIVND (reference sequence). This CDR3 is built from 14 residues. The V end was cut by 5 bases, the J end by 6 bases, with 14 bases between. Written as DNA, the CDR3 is TGTGCCAGTAGTTCAATGACGATGGCTCAGCCCCAGCATTTT. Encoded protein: CASSSMTMAQPQHF.

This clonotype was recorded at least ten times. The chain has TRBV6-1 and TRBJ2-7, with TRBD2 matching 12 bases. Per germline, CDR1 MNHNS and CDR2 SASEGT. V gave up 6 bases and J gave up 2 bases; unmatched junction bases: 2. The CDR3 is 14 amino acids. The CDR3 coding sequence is TGTGCCAGCAGACGGACTAGCGGGACCTACGAGCAGTACTTC. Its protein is CASRRTSGTYEQYF.

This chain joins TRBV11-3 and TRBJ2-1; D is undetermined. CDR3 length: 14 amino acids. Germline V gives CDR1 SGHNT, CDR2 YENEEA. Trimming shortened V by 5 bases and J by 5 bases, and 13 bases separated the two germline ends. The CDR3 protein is CASSNQNKDNEQFF. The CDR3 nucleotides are TGTGCCAGCAGCAATCAGAACAAAGACAATGAGCAGTTCTTC.

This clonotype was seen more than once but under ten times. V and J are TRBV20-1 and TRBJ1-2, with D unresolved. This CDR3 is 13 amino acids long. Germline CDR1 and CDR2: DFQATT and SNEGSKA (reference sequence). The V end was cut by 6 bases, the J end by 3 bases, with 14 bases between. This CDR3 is CSAIGWRDYGYTF. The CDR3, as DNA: TGCAGTGCCATCGGGTGGCGGGACTATGGCTACACCTTC.

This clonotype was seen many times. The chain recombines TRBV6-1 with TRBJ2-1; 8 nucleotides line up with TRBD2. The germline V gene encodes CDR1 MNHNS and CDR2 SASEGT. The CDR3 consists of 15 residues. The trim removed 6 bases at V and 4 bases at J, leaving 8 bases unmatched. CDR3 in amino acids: CASSRSGSKYNEQFF. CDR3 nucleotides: TGTGCCAGCAGCCGGAGCGGGAGCAAGTACAATGAGCAGTTCTTC.

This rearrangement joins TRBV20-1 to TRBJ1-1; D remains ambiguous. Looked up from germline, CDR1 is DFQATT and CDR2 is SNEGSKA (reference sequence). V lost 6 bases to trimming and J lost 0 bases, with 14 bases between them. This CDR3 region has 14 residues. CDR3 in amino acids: CSAARSTVNTEAFF. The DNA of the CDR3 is TGCAGTGCCGCGAGGAGTACGGTGAACACTGAAGCTTTCTTT.